The 9 T cell receptor beta chains presented below share a single source sample, sequenced in a study of blood T cell repertoires in COVID-19. Clones were read by immunoSEQ multiplex PCR, and TCRdb kept only the in-frame ones, dropping some. The data show 70,000 to 90,000 clones, 80% to 95% seen once. Material for sequencing was peripheral blood. These receptors were collected from a human donor in a cohort sampled during active COVID-19.

The chain carries TRBV6-2 or TRBV6-3 and TRBJ2-7; TRBD1 agrees at 8 bases. J gave up 5 bases and V 6 bases, and 9 bases lay outside the gene matches. The germline CDR1 and CDR2 sequences are MNHEY and SVGEGT. This CDR3 has 14 residues. The CDR3 region is CASSNRDRFNEQYF. The CDR3 DNA is TGTGCCAGCAGCAACCGGGACAGGTTCAACGAGCAGTACTTC.

The chain has TRBV6-6 and TRBJ2-6; possible D gene TRBD2, 6 bases. There are 14 residues in the CDR3. Trimming cost V 6 bases and J 2 bases, with 8 bases left between them. Germline assignment: CDR1 MNHNY and CDR2 SVGAGI (reference sequence). The chain's CDR3 is CASSRTTGANVLTF. In nucleotides, the CDR3 is TGTGCCAGCAGCCGGACTACTGGGGCCAACGTCCTGACTTTC.

The chain employs TRBV24-1 and TRBJ2-7, with D tentatively TRBD1 (5 bases). CDR1 KGHDR and CDR2 SFDVKD come from the germline V gene. Trimming pared 4 bases from V and 2 bases from J, leaving 8 bases between. The CDR3 contains 13 residues. This CDR3 is CATSETGAYEQYF. The CDR3 region has the DNA TGTGCCACCAGTGAAACAGGCGCCTACGAGCAGTACTTC.

The chain links TRBV4-3 to TRBJ2-1; 13 positions match TRBD2. The CDR3 consists of 14 residues. Per germline, CDR1 LGHNA and CDR2 YSLEER. With V trimmed by 3 bases and J by 10 bases, 3 bases remained unmatched. The CDR3 DNA reads as TGCGCCAGCAGCCACGGACTAGCGGGGGCGGAGCAGTTCTTC. Translated, it gives CASSHGLAGAEQFF.

The chain joins TRBV10-3 to TRBJ2-3; 14 bases line up with TRBD2. V was pared by 3 bases and J by 2 bases, with 4 bases of the junction left unmatched. Germline values: CDR1 ENHRY, CDR2 SYGVKD. The CDR3 spans 17 residues. CDR3 residues: CAISEGTSGGPTDTQYF. The CDR3 DNA sequence: TGTGCCATCAGTGAAGGGACTAGCGGGGGACCCACAGATACGCAGTATTTT.

The J gene is TRBJ1-1, the V gene TRBV9; D is unclear. With 0 bases removed from V and 6 bases from J, the gap between germline ends came to 12 bases. The CDR3 loop spans 14 amino acids. Germline assignment: CDR1 SGDLS and CDR2 YYNGEE. In DNA form, the CDR3 reads TGTGCCAGCAGCGTAGATAAGGGAGCCCCTGAAGCTTTCTTT. It encodes CASSVDKGAPEAFF.

The rearrangement links TRBV10-3 to TRBJ1-1; possible D gene TRBD1, 5 bases. The CDR3 totals 15 residues. V dropped 10 bases and J dropped 3 bases, with 21 bases sitting between them. CDR1 and CDR2 from the germline V gene are ENHRY and SYGVKD. The CDR3 loop reads CATIRAWQGDTEAFF. The CDR3, as DNA: TGTGCCACCATCCGGGCTTGGCAAGGGGACACTGAAGCTTTCTTT.

The chain recombines TRBV3-1 (or the pseudogene TRBV3-2) with TRBJ1-2; 10 nucleotides match TRBD1. CDR1 LGHDT and CDR2 YNNKEL come from the germline V gene (reference sequence). This CDR3 is built from 12 residues. Germline trimming cut 3 bases from V and 8 bases from J; bases unmatched to any gene: 0. CDR3 sequence (DNA): TGTGCCAGCAGCCAGACAGGGGGCGGCTACACCTTC. This sequence encodes CASSQTGGGYTF.

The rearrangement joins TRBV27 to TRBJ1-5; a possible D gene is TRBD1 (5 bases). The CDR3 consists of 15 residues. Germline CDR1 MNHEY, CDR2 SMNVEV (reference sequence). V was shortened by 3 bases and J by 2 bases, with 11 bases between the two germline ends. CDR3 in amino acids: CASSFGTGGNQPQHF. The CDR3 nucleotides read TGTGCCAGCAGTTTCGGGACGGGGGGCAATCAGCCCCAGCATTTT.